The 28 T cell receptor beta chains given below trace back to one sample, sequenced in a study of response to subunit inactivated influenza vaccine. TCRdb re-called the RT-PCR reads with MiXCR, one entry per CDR3 protein. The table includes hundreds of thousands of distinct CDR3 sequences, roughly 14% detected once. The sequences come from PBMCs from blood, collected roughly 13 days after vaccination. The receptors stem from a man aged 50 to 60 who received an inactivated influenza vaccine.

The V call is TRBV12-3 or TRBV12-4, the J call TRBJ1-6, with 8 bases that match TRBD1. Trimming took 0 bases from V and 9 from J; bases not matched to a gene: 4. The CDR3 is made up of 15 amino acids. The CDR3 region is CASSLARQGASPLHF. DNA of the CDR3: TGTGCCAGCAGTTTAGCGCGTCAGGGGGCTTCACCCCTCCACTTT.

A few counts support this clonotype. The chain carries TRBV30 and TRBJ2-1; 10 nucleotides agree with TRBD2. The CDR3 is made up of 15 amino acids. The germline V gene has CDR1 GTSNPN and CDR2 SVGIG (reference sequence). V trimming: 3 bases; J trimming: 6 bases; junction bases outside the gene matches: 8. The CDR3 here is CAWRKSGGAGNEQFF. The DNA of the CDR3 is TGTGCCTGGAGGAAGAGCGGGGGGGCGGGCAATGAGCAGTTCTTC.

This clonotype was observed a single time. The chain joins TRBV30 to TRBJ1-3; D is perhaps TRBD1 (5 bases). CDR3 size: 13 residues. The V gene's germline CDR1 is GTSNPN and CDR2 SVGIG (reference sequence). Between the trimmed V and J ends, which lost 1 base and 7 bases, there was a span of 11 bases. CDR3 sequence reads: CAWSGQGLNTIYF. The CDR3 DNA is TGTGCCTGGAGTGGTCAGGGCCTCAACACCATATATTTT. Filled out from reference TRBV30 and TRBJ1-3, the complete variable domain reads SQTIHQWPATLVQPVGSPLSLECTVEGTSNPNLYWYRQAAGRGLQLLFYSVGIGQISSEVPQNLSASRPQDRQFILSSKKLLLSDSGFYLCAWSGQGLNTIYFGEGSWLTVV.

In its sample, this clonotype was seen a few times. The CDR3, as DNA: TGCAGCGCTCAAACTAGCATAAGCACAGATACGCAGTATTTT. It codes for CSAQTSISTDTQYF. The chain couples TRBV29-1 to TRBJ2-3, with D tentatively TRBD2 (6 bases). CDR1 and CDR2 (germline): SQVTM, ANQGSEA. V shed 7 bases and J shed 0 bases, with 14 bases lying between them. There are 14 residues in the CDR3.

The rearrangement uses TRBV20-1 and TRBJ1-3; D gene ambiguous. CDR1 and CDR2 from the germline V gene are DFQATT and SNEGSKA (reference sequence). CDR3 length: 13 residues. V was trimmed by 6 bases and J by 2 bases, leaving 11 bases between them. In nucleotides, the CDR3 is TGCAGTGCCGAACACAGAACTGGAAACACCATATATTTT. Translated: CSAEHRTGNTIYF.

This clonotype was seen only a few times. The chain carries TRBV7-3 and TRBJ2-1; TRBD1 matches 9 bases. V trimming: 6 bases; J trimming: 7 bases; junction bases outside the gene matches: 7. The germline gives CDR1 SGHTA, CDR2 FQGTGA. This CDR3 region has 14 residues. The CDR3 region is CASSYTGGGNEQFF. For the CDR3, the DNA is TGTGCCAGCAGTTACACAGGGGGCGGGAATGAGCAGTTCTTC.

J is TRBJ2-5 and V is TRBV10-1; no definite D call. The CDR3 covers 15 residues. Trimming pared 0 bases from V and 5 bases from J, leaving 13 bases between. Germline assignment: CDR1 WNHNN and CDR2 SYGVQD (reference sequence). The DNA for the CDR3 is TGCGCCAGCAGTGAGTCGATTCGGGTAGGGGAGACCCAGTACTTC. This gives the protein CASSESIRVGETQYF.

The CDR3 loop reads CASSYPGGTSGELFF. The CDR3, as DNA: TGTGCCAGCAGCTACCCGGGGGGGACATCTGGGGAGCTGTTTTTT. The chain is built from TRBV7-6 and TRBJ2-2, with TRBD2 matching over 8 bases. After removal of 4 bases from V and 8 bases from J, the junction contained 9 bases not matched to a gene. This CDR3 region has 15 residues. Germline assignment: CDR1 SGHVS and CDR2 FNYEAQ.

The chain carries TRBV6-1 and TRBJ1-5; tentative D call: TRBD1 (6 bases). V was trimmed by 6 bases and J by 0 bases, leaving 21 bases between them. The CDR3 contains 18 residues. Germline V gene lookup returns CDR1 MNHNS and CDR2 SASEGT. This CDR3 is CASRHPQGPPLSNQPQHF. DNA of the CDR3: TGTGCCAGCAGACACCCGCAGGGGCCGCCACTTAGCAATCAGCCCCAGCATTTT.

This clonotype was seen more than once but under ten times. The chain employs TRBV20-1 and TRBJ2-3; D not certain. The V end lost 0 bases, the J end lost 3 bases, and 13 bases lay between the germline ends. CDR1 is DFQATT and CDR2 is SNEGSKA in the germline V gene (reference sequence). The CDR3 sequence is 15 residues long. In DNA form, the CDR3 reads TGCAGTGCTAGAGATCTGTCAATGGGGACAGATACGCAGTATTTT. This gives the protein CSARDLSMGTDTQYF.

CDR3 loop: CSANLVGTSGGYNEQFF. The CDR3 DNA is TGCAGTGCGAACCTCGTCGGGACTAGCGGGGGATACAATGAGCAGTTCTTC. The rearrangement links TRBV20-1 to TRBJ2-1; 14 bases map to TRBD2. Unmatched junction bases numbered 11, after V lost 6 bases and J lost 4 bases. Germline-derived CDR1 and CDR2 are DFQATT and SNEGSKA (reference sequence). This CDR3 has 17 amino acids.

CDR3: CASSLSTGGSGGNTIYF. In nucleotides, the CDR3 is TGCGCCAGCAGCTTGAGCACAGGGGGCTCCGGTGGAAACACCATATATTTT. V and J are TRBV5-1 and TRBJ1-3; 9 nucleotides align to TRBD1. Germline V gives CDR1 SGHRS, CDR2 YFSETQ. V lost 1 base and J lost 3; bases outside the gene matches: 8. This CDR3 is built from 17 residues.

The V call is TRBV3-1, the J call TRBJ2-1; tentatively, D is TRBD2 (5 bases). The CDR3 is 16 amino acids. V lost 4 bases and J 4 bases, leaving 17 bases between the germline ends. CDR1 is LGHDT, CDR2 YNNKEL, per germline (reference sequence). CDR3 region: CASSPIPSGVYNEQFF. The DNA of the CDR3 is TGTGCCAGCAGCCCCATTCCCTCCGGGGTGTACAATGAGCAGTTCTTC.

Ten or more counts support this clonotype. The chain couples TRBV5-6 to TRBJ2-5, with 10 bases that match TRBD2. The V segment lost 1 base and the J segment 5 bases; nucleotides outside the gene matches: 8. The germline gives CDR1 SGHDT, CDR2 YYEEEE. This CDR3 contains 16 residues. The CDR3 bases are TGTGCCAGCAGCTTGCCCCCAGCGGGGGGGCGTGAGACCCAGTACTTC. This translates into CASSLPPAGGRETQYF.

The J gene is TRBJ2-5, the V gene TRBV20-1; D call uncertain. Germline CDR1 and CDR2: DFQATT and SNEGSKA (reference sequence). Trimming stripped 4 bases from V and 0 bases from J, with 6 bases between. The CDR3 is 12 amino acids. DNA of the CDR3: TGCAGTGCTACAGAGTACCAAGAGACCCAGTACTTC. Residues: CSATEYQETQYF.

This clonotype turned up a few times. This rearrangement joins TRBV6-2 or TRBV6-3 to TRBJ2-1, with D perhaps TRBD2 (7 bases). CDR3 size: 15 residues. Germline CDR1 reads MNHEY; CDR2 reads SVGEGT. Trimming removed 7 bases at V and 1 base at J, with 14 bases between. The CDR3 is CASNGGRGSYNEQFF. The CDR3 nucleotides are TGTGCCAGCAACGGGGGGCGGGGTTCCTACAATGAGCAGTTCTTC.

The chain joins TRBV10-3 to TRBJ2-3; D is ambiguous. This CDR3 region has 12 residues. CDR1 is ENHRY and CDR2 is SYGVKD in the germline V gene. V lost 2 bases and J lost 5, with 5 bases in between. The CDR3 DNA reads as TGTGCCATCAGTGAGCAACTAGATACGCAGTATTTT. It is translated as CAISEQLDTQYF.

The genes are TRBV7-9 and TRBJ1-3, with D hard to call. Germline V gene sequence: CDR1 SEHNR, CDR2 FQNEAQ (reference sequence). V lost 4 bases to trimming and J lost 1 base, with 14 bases between them. This CDR3 is built from 16 residues. For the CDR3, the DNA is TGTGCCAGCAGCTCGGAGCGGATGAAGTCTGGAAACACCATATATTTT. Translated: CASSSERMKSGNTIYF.

There are a few counts of this clonotype. The chain couples TRBV7-9 to TRBJ1-4; no firm D call. Germline V gene data show CDR1 as SEHNR and CDR2 as FQNEAQ (reference sequence). Trimming shortened V by 4 bases and J by 7 bases, and 7 bases separated the two germline ends. This CDR3 has 12 residues. CDR3: CASSWGSEKLFF. CDR3 coding DNA: TGTGCCAGCAGCTGGGGAAGTGAAAAACTGTTTTTT.

This clonotype has only a few counts. CDR3 region: CASSSWGQGLNEKLFF. The CDR3 nucleotides read TGTGCCAGCAGCTCCTGGGGACAGGGCTTGAATGAAAAACTGTTTTTT. The V gene is TRBV7-9, the J gene TRBJ1-4, with TRBD1 matching over 9 bases. There are 16 residues in the CDR3. J lost 5 bases, V lost 4 bases, and 8 bases had no gene match. CDR1 is SEHNR and CDR2 is FQNEAQ in the germline V gene (reference sequence).

The chain is built from TRBV30 and TRBJ2-7; the match to TRBD2 covers 7 bases. This CDR3 region has 15 residues. The germline V gene has CDR1 GTSNPN and CDR2 SVGIG (reference sequence). Trimming at V came to 3 bases and at J to 2 bases, leaving 10 bases not matched to a gene. The CDR3 DNA reads as TGTGCCTGGAGGGGAGGGGTCCTCCGAACCTACGAGCAGTACTTC. Its translation is CAWRGGVLRTYEQYF.

This clonotype was picked up a small number of times. The chain uses TRBV6-1 and TRBJ2-3; D perhaps matches TRBD1 (5 bases). With 6 bases removed from V and 1 base from J, the gap between germline ends came to 17 bases. Germline loops: CDR1 MNHNS, CDR2 SASEGT. This CDR3 is 16 amino acids long. The CDR3 nucleotides read TGTGCCAGCAGCCGACAGAATATTGGCGGCACAGATACGCAGTATTTT. Its translation is CASSRQNIGGTDTQYF.

V usage is TRBV3-1 and J usage is TRBJ2-7; TRBD1 might be the D (7 bases). The V end lost 6 bases, the J end lost 2 bases, and 14 bases lay between the germline ends. Germline lookup yields CDR1 LGHDT and CDR2 YNNKEL (reference sequence). The CDR3 runs 14 residues. CDR3 residues: CASSPGGGPYEQYF. The CDR3 DNA sequence: TGTGCCAGCAGTCCAGGGGGAGGACCCTACGAGCAGTACTTC.

This chain links TRBV11-2 with TRBJ2-3; 13 bases line up with TRBD2. CDR3 length equals 16 residues. Per germline, CDR1 SGHAT and CDR2 FQNNGV. Trimming removed 3 bases from V and 6 bases from J; junction bases left unmatched: 6. CDR3 in amino acids: CASSLTSGGPGDTQYF. In nucleotides, the CDR3 is TGTGCCAGCAGCTTGACTAGCGGGGGGCCAGGGGATACGCAGTATTTT.

The chain combines TRBV7-9 with TRBJ1-2; 7 bases map to TRBD1. V lost 5 bases and J lost 2; bases outside the gene matches: 8. The CDR3 covers 15 residues. Germline CDR1 SEHNR, CDR2 FQNEAQ (reference sequence). DNA of the CDR3: TGTGCCAGCAGCGCCGGGACAGCGGACAACTATGGCTACACCTTC. Translated: CASSAGTADNYGYTF.

This clonotype has a handful of counts. The chain carries TRBV12-3 or TRBV12-4 and TRBJ2-7; 10 bases line up with TRBD1. The CDR3 covers 16 residues. Unmatched junction bases numbered 9, after V lost 5 bases and J lost 2 bases. The CDR3, as DNA: TGTGCCAGCAGTCCCCTGACAGGGGGCTACCCCTACGAGCAGTACTTC. Amino acid sequence: CASSPLTGGYPYEQYF.

V and J are TRBV9 and TRBJ1-2; D may be TRBD1 (5 bases). The CDR3 length is 16 residues. Between the trimmed V and J ends, which lost 3 bases and 4 bases, there was a span of 19 bases. Germline lookup yields CDR1 SGDLS and CDR2 YYNGEE. The CDR3 protein is CASSGQKPKGGYGYTF. The DNA of the CDR3 is TGTGCCAGCAGCGGACAGAAGCCCAAAGGTGGCTATGGCTACACCTTC.

This clonotype has only a few counts. CDR3 loop: CAIRPGQGAGANVLTF. As DNA, the CDR3 is TGTGCCATCAGGCCGGGACAGGGAGCTGGGGCCAACGTCCTGACTTTC. The chain employs TRBV10-3 and TRBJ2-6; 9 bases align to TRBD1. The length of the CDR3 is 16 residues. Germline values: CDR1 ENHRY, CDR2 SYGVKD. The ends lost 6 bases at V and 2 bases at J; junction bases unmatched: 5.